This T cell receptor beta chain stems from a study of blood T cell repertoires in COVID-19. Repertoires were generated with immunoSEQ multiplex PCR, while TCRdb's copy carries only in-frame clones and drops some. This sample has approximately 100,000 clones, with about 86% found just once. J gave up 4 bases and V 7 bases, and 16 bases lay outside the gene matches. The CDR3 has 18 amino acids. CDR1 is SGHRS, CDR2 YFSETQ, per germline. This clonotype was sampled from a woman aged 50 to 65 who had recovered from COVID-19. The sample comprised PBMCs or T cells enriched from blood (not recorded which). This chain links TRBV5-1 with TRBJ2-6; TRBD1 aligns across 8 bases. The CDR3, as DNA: TGCGCCAGCCGTCTGGTGGGGCAGGGGGCGTCCGGGGCCAACGTCCTGACTTTC. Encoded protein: CASRLVGQGASGANVLTF.